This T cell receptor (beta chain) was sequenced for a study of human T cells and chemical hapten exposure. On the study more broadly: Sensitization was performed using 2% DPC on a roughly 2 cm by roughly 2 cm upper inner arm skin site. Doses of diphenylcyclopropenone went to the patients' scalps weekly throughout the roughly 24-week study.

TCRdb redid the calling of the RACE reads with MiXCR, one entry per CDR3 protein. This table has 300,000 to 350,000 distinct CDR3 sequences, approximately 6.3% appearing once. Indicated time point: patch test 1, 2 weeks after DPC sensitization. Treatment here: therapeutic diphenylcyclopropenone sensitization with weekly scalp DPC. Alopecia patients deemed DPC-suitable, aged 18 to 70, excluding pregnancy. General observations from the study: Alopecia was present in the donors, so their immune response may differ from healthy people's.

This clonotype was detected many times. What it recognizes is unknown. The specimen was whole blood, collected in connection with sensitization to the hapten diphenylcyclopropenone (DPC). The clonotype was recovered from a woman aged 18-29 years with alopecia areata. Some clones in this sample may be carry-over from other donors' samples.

The CDR3 region is CAIRGTENTEAFF. The CDR3 DNA reads as TGTGCCATCAGGGGGACGGAGAACACTGAAGCTTTCTTT. The genes are TRBV10-3 and TRBJ1-1; possible D gene TRBD1, 5 bases. Germline V gives CDR1 ENHRY, CDR2 SYGVKD. V was trimmed by 6 bases and J by 1 base, leaving 9 bases between them. CDR3 length: 13 amino acids.